This T cell receptor (beta chain) was identified during a study of blood T cell repertoires in COVID-19. Original handling: Reference gene primer amplification in the assay estimated nucleated cell counts. The repertoire was sequenced with immunoSEQ multiplex PCR; TCRdb's copy has only in-frame clones and lacks some. V, J and clone size are taken as reported in that table, and D and trimming were inferred from the DNA itself. This sample has 330,000 or so clones; over 75% occur once, and the top ten carry roughly 2%. V dropped 4 bases and J dropped 1 base, with 14 bases sitting between them. This CDR3 is built from 15 residues. Germline-derived CDR1 and CDR2 are MDHEN and SYDVKM.

The clonotype was recovered from a middle-aged man in a cohort exposed to, infected with or recovered from COVID-19 (not recorded which). The sample taken for sequencing was PBMCs or T cells enriched from blood (not recorded which). The gene calls are TRBV28 and TRBJ2-7, with D perhaps TRBD2 (6 bases). CDR3: CASSSVASASYEQYF. The CDR3 nucleotides are TGTGCCAGCAGTTCGGTGGCTAGCGCTTCCTACGAGCAGTACTTC.